These 6 T cell receptor beta chains were sequenced from one sample in a study of blood T cells in healthy people across ages. For the second PCR, which ran for about 7 to 11 cycles, a sample-barcoded 5' primer and a J-beta primer mix were used. TCRdb redid the calling of the 5' RACE reads with MiXCR, one entry per CDR3 protein. Of about 780,000 distinct CDR3 sequences in the sample, 46% were seen once. Input material: blood. The receptors come from a man older than 75 in good health.

The table lists this clonotype with a count of one. The rearrangement joins TRBV5-5 to TRBJ1-4; D is possibly TRBD1 (5 bases). V lost 1 base and J lost 7, with 11 bases in between. CDR1 is SGHKS, CDR2 YYEKEE, per germline (reference sequence). This CDR3 has 14 residues. The CDR3 spells CASSLPQGSEKLFF. The CDR3, as DNA: TGTGCCAGCAGCTTGCCCCAGGGCAGTGAAAAACTGTTTTTT.

This chain connects TRBV11-2 to TRBJ2-1; 10 bases align to TRBD2. The germline V gene has CDR1 SGHAT and CDR2 FQNNGV. CDR3 length: 17 residues. V lost 1 base to trimming and J lost 4 bases; unmatched junction nucleotides: 7. CDR3 nucleotide sequence: TGTGCCAGCAGCTTAGCTACTAGCGGGGTGGGTTACAATGAGCAGTTCTTC. Translating it yields CASSLATSGVGYNEQFF.

V usage is TRBV7-9 and J usage is TRBJ2-4; D is perhaps TRBD1 (7 bases). The end of the DNA aligns better with TRBJ2-7, so the J call may be wrong. The germline V gene has CDR1 SEHNR and CDR2 FQNEAQ (reference sequence). The CDR3 is 15 residues long. The CDR3 region is CASSSQGGTAYEQYF. The CDR3, as DNA: TGTGCCAGCAGCTCCCAGGGGGGTACTGCCTACGAGCAGTACTTC.

The gene calls are TRBV20-1 and TRBJ1-2; no definite D call. The CDR3 contains 13 residues. Germline assignment: CDR1 DFQATT and CDR2 SNEGSKA (reference sequence). Trimming shortened V by 6 bases and J by 3 bases, and 14 bases separated the two germline ends. DNA of the CDR3: TGCAGTGCCCTCCCCGGTACGGACTATGGCTACACCTTC. Amino acid sequence: CSALPGTDYGYTF.

This clonotype occurred a few times. The rearrangement uses TRBV5-1 and TRBJ2-5, with TRBD2 matching 12 bases. J gave up 7 bases and V 4 bases, and 8 bases lay outside the gene matches. This CDR3 spans 15 amino acids. CDR1 SGHRS and CDR2 YFSETQ come from the germline V gene. The CDR3: CASSQTSGSLGTQYF. CDR3 nucleotides: TGCGCCAGCAGCCAGACTAGCGGGAGTCTGGGGACCCAGTACTTC.

This clonotype was detected ten times or more. The CDR3 is CASSLGQGADTQYF. The CDR3 bases are TGTGCCAGCAGCCTTGGACAGGGAGCAGATACGCAGTATTTT. This chain uses TRBV7-2 with TRBJ2-3; 8 nucleotides line up with TRBD1. V lost 5 bases to trimming and J lost 4 bases; unmatched junction nucleotides: 5. Looked up from germline, CDR1 is SGHTA and CDR2 is FQGNSA. The CDR3 consists of 14 residues.